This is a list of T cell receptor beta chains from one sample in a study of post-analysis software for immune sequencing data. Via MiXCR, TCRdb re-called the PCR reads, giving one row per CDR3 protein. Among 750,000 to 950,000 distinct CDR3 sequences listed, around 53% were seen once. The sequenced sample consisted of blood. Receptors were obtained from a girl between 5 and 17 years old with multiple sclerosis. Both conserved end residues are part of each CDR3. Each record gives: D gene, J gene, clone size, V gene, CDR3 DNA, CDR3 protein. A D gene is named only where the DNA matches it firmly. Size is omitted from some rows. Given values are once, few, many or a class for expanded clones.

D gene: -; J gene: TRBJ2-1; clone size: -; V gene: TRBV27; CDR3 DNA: TGTGCCAGCAGTTCCCTACCCGGACAACGCTCCTACAATGAGCAGTTCTTC; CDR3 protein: CASSSLPGQRSYNEQFF
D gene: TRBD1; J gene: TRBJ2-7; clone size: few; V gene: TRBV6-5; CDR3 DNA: TGTGCCAGCAGTTACACGGCCACAGGGGACGAGCAGTACTTC; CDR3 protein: CASSYTATGDEQYF
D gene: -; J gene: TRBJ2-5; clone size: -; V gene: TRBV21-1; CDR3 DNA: TGTGCCAGTCTACTGACTAGCGGGACTGTGAAGACCCAGTACTTC; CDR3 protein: CASLLTSGTVKTQYF
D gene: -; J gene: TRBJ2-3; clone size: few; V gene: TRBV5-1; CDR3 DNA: TGCGCCAGCAGGGAGGCGGGATTACTCACAGATACGCAGTATTTT; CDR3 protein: CASREAGLLTDTQYF
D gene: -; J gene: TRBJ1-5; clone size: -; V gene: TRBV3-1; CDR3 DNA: TGTGCCAGCAGCCAAGCCCCGGGAGGCAATCAGCCCCAGCATTTT; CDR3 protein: CASSQAPGGNQPQHF
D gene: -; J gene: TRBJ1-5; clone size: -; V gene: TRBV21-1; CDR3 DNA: TGTGCCAGCAGCATCACCTACAGGGGGTCAGTCAATCAGCCCCAGCATTTT; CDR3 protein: CASSITYRGSVNQPQHF
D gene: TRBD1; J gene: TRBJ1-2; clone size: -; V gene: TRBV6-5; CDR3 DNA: TGTGCCAGCAGTTGGGACAGGGCAATCTATGGCTACACCTTC; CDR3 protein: CASSWDRAIYGYTF
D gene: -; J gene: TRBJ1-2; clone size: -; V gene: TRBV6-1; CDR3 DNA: TGTGCCAGCACCGGGACACCTAACTATGGCTACACCTTC; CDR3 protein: CASTGTPNYGYTF
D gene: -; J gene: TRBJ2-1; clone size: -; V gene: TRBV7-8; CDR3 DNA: TGTGCCAGCAGCGGACACACCGGGCATGAGCAGTTCTTC; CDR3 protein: CASSGHTGHEQFF
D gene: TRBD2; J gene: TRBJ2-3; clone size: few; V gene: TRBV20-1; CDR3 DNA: TGCAGTGCTACTTTTAGGCTAGCGGGCAGCACAGATACGCAGTATTTT; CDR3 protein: CSATFRLAGSTDTQYF
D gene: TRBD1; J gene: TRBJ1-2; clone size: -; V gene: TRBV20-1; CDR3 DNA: TGCAGTGCAACAAACAGGGGGCTAGGCTATGGCTACACCTTC; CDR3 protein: CSATNRGLGYGYTF
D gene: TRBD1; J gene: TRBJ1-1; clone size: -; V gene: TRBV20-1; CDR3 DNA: TGCAGTGCCGCGGGAAGGGACAGCCCCATGAACACTGAAGCTTTCTTT; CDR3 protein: CSAAGRDSPMNTEAFF
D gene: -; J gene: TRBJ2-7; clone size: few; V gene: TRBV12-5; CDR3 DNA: TGTGCTAGTGGTTTGGGACAAGGGTACGGCTTCGAGCAGTACTTC; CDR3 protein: CASGLGQGYGFEQYF
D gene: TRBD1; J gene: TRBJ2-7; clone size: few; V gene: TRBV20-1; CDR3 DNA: TGCAGTGCGAGAGGGACAGGGAGCTCCTACGAGCAGTACTTC; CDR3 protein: CSARGTGSSYEQYF
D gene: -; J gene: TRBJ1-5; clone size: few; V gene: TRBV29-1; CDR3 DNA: TGCAGCGTTGTGGAGGTGGGGGCAAGCAATCAGCCCCAGCATTTT; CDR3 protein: CSVVEVGASNQPQHF
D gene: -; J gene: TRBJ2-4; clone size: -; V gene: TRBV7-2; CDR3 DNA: TGTGCCAGCAGCTTAAAAGGGAAGCAGTACTTC; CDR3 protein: CASSLKGKQYF
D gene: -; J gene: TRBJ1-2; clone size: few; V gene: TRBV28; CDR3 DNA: TGTGCCAGCAGTTTAAGGGGAGACTACACCTTC; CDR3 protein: CASSLRGDYTF
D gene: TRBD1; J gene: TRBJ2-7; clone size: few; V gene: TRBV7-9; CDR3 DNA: TGTGCCAGCAGCAAGACAGGGGTCGGAGAGCAGTACTTC; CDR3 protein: CASSKTGVGEQYF
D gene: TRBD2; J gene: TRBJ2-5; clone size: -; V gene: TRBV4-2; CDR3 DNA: TGTGCCAGCAGCCCTGCGGGGGGGCCCGGACAAGAGACCCAGTACTTC; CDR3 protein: CASSPAGGPGQETQYF
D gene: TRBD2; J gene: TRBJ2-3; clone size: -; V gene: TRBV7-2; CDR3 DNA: TGTGCCAGCAGCTTCTCTCTCGCGGGAGGGCCCACAGATACGCAGTATTTT; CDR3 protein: CASSFSLAGGPTDTQYF
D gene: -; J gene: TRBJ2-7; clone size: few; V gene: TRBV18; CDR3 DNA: TGTGCCAGCTCACCACGGCGGGGGCCAACCTACGAGCAGTACTTC; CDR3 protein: CASSPRRGPTYEQYF
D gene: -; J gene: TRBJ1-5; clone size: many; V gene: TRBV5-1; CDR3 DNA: TGTGCCAGCAGCCTTCAGGGAGATCAGCCCCAGCATTTT; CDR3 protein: CASSLQGDQPQHF
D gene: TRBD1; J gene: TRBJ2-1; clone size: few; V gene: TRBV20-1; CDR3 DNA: TGCAGTGCTATTACAGGGGATGAGCAGTTCTTC; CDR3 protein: CSAITGDEQFF
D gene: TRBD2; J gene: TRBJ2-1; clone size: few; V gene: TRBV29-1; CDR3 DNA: TGCAGCGGAGACATCAGCGGGAGAGTCAACAATGAGCAGTTCTTC; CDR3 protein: CSGDISGRVNNEQFF
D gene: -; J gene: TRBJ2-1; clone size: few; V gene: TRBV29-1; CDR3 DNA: TGCAGCGTTGGGAGGGTGGGCTACCGCGACAATGAGCAGTTCTTC; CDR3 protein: CSVGRVGYRDNEQFF